One T cell receptor beta chain is described in this entry. These data belong to a study of blood T cell repertoires in COVID-19. At the level of the study: Sites in the United States, Italy and Spain provided acute and convalescent COVID-19 samples. The analysed material was cDNA or gDNA that came from T cells, B-cell-depleted T cells, or PBMCs.

The CDR3 is 15 amino acids. Germline loops: CDR1 MNHEY, CDR2 SVGAGI. With V trimmed by 10 bases and J by 7 bases, 14 bases remained unmatched. As processed by the authors: Quantification of nucleated cells was approximated via reference gene primer amplification. Profiling relied on immunoSEQ multiplex PCR, and the TCRdb table lists in-frame clones only, not all of them. V, J and clone size are those of that table, while D and trimming were read from the DNA. This sample has approximately 170,000 clones, with around nine tenths found just once. The V call is TRBV6-5, the J call TRBJ1-5; TRBD1 matches 9 bases. Material for sequencing was peripheral blood. The source of this sequence is a man aged 18-30 years with active or convalescent COVID-19. The CDR3 sequence is CATSREQGAGQPQHF. Here the CDR3 DNA reads TGTGCCACCTCGAGGGAACAGGGGGCGGGGCAGCCCCAGCATTTT.